The clone carrying this T cell receptor (beta chain) was detected only once. Its antigen is as yet unknown. Following extraction, RNA underwent reverse transcription to cDNA, which served as the sequencing template. The protocol was immunoSEQ multiplex PCR, while the TCRdb copy is restricted to in-frame clones and leaves out a portion. The data show some 200,000 clones, 50% to 70% seen once. CDR1 and CDR2 (germline): SGHTA, FQGNSA. The CDR3 contains 15 residues. Trimming pared 5 bases from V and 3 bases from J, leaving 16 bases between. Described treatment: oral pan-JAK inhibitor, 5-10 mg twice daily. This sample stems from a study of CD8+ T cells in alopecia areata. Study at large: Treated patients were given oral tofacitinib, which was dosed at 5 to 10 mg twice daily. Scoring treated patients' severity relied on the percentage of scalp area affected. Findings and limits, study-wide: Sharing of TCR sequences between patients (possibly for HLA-related reasons) was less clear than in mice. Alopecia totalis/universalis scalp especially showed more expanded CD8+ clones than normal scalp.

The V gene is TRBV7-2, the J gene TRBJ2-5; no firm D call. The starting material was CD4+ T cells sorted from blood, obtained at week 4, from a patient treated with tofacitinib. The TCR was taken from a human donor with alopecia areata. For the CDR3, the DNA is TGTGCCAGCAGCCAAACCGGCAGCCTCGAAGAGACCCAGTACTTC. Residues: CASSQTGSLEETQYF.